The source of this T cell receptor (beta chain) is a study of cytomegalovirus exposure and HLA in healthy donors. The germline V and J ends were trimmed by 7 bases and 2 bases, with 11 bases remaining between them. From germline, CDR1 is SQVTM and CDR2 ANQGSEA. The CDR3 sequence is 13 residues long. Concerning this clone itself: The antigen is not known.

Overall study findings and caveats: Earlier results showed most TCR beta V segments being productive about 87% or about 30% of the time.

The PCR was carried out with 60 Vbeta primers and 13 Jbeta primers. Sequencing used immunoSEQ multiplex PCR; TCRdb keeps in-frame clones, though not all of them. Of roughly 180,000 clones in the sample, around 82% were seen once. Sequenced: PBMCs. This rearrangement joins TRBV29-1 to TRBJ2-2, with D tentatively TRBD1 (5 bases). The source is a man aged 25-45 years in good health and CMV-seronegative. The CDR3 coding sequence is TGCAGCGCTGGACACCTAAACACCGGGGAGCTGTTTTTT. Protein sequence: CSAGHLNTGELFF.